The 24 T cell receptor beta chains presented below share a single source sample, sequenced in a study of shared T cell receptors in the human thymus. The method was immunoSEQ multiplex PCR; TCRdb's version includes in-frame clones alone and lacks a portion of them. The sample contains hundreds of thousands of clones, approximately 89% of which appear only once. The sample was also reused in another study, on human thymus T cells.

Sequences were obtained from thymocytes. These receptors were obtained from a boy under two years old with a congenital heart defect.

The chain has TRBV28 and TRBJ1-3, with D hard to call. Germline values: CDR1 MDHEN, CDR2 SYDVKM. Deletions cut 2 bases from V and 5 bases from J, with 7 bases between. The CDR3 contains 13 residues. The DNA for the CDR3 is TGTGCCAGCAGTTTAACGGGGAGAAACACCATATATTTT. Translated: CASSLTGRNTIYF.

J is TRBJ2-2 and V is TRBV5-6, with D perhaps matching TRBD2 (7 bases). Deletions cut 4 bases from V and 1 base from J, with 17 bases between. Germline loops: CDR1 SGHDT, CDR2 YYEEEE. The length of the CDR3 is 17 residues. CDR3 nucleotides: TGTGCCAGCAGCGCAAAGGGAGGGGGGGGGAACACCGGGGAGCTGTTTTTT. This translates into CASSAKGGGGNTGELFF.

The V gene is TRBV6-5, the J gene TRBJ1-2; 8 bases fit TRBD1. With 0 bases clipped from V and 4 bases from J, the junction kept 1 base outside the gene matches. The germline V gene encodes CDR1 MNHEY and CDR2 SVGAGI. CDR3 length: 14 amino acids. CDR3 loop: CASSYSQGAYGYTF. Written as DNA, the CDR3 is TGTGCCAGCAGTTACTCGCAGGGGGCCTATGGCTACACCTTC.

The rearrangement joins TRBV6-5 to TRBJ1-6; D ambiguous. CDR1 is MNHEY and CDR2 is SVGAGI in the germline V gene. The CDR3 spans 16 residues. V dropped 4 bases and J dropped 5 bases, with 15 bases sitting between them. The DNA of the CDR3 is TGTGCCAGCAGTTCCCCGGGTCAGACCAATAATTCACCCCTCCACTTT. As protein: CASSSPGQTNNSPLHF.

Written as DNA, the CDR3 is TGTGCCAGCAGCCCAGACAGGGGGTCCTACAATGAGCAGTTCTTC. Amino acids: CASSPDRGSYNEQFF. This chain connects TRBV27 to TRBJ2-1; 9 nucleotides line up with TRBD1. Germline-derived CDR1 and CDR2 are MNHEY and SMNVEV (reference sequence). This CDR3 spans 15 amino acids. V lost 6 bases, J lost 1 base, and 4 bases stayed unmatched.

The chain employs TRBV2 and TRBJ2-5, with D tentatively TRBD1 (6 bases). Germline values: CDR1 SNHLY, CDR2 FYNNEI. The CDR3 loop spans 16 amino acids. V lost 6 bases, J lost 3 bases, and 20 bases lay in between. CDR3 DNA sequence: TGTGCCAGCAGCGTTATGCCCGGGACAATTAAAGAGACCCAGTACTTC. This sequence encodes CASSVMPGTIKETQYF.

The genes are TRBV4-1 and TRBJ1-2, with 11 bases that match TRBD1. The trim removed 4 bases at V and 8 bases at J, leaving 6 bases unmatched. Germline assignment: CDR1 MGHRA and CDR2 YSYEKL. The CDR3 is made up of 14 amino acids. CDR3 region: CASSPRTGGGGYTF. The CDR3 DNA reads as TGCGCCAGCAGCCCGAGGACAGGGGGCGGGGGCTACACCTTC.

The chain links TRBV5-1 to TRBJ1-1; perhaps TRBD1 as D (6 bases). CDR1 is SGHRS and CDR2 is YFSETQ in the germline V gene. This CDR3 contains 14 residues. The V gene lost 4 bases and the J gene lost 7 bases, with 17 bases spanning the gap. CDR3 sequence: CASSLKSRGLEAFF. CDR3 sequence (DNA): TGCGCCAGCAGCCTGAAATCCAGGGGCCTTGAAGCTTTCTTT.

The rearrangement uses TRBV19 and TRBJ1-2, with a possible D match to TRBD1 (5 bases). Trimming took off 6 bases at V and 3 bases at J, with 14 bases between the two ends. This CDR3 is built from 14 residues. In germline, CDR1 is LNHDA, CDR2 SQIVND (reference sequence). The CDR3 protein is CASSHGGDHYGYTF. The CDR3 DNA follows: TGTGCCAGTAGCCACGGAGGGGACCACTATGGCTACACCTTC. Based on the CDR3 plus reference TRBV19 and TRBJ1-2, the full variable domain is DGGITQSPKYLFRKEGQNVTLSCEQNLNHDAMYWYRQDPGQGLRLIYYSQIVNDFQKGDIAEGYSVSREKKESFPLTVTSAQKNPTAFYLCASSHGGDHYGYTFGSGTRLTVV.

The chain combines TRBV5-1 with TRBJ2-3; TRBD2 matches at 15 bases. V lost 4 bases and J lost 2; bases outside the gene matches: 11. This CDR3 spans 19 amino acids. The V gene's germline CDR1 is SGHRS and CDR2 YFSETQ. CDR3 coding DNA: TGCGCCAGCAGCCTGGGACTAGCGGGAGGCCCAGGGCACACAGATACGCAGTATTTT. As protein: CASSLGLAGGPGHTDTQYF.

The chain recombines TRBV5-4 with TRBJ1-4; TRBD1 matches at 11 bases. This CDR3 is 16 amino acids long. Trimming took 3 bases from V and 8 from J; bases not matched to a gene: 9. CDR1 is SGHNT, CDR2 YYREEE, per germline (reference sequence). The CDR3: CASSSRTGGAGEKLFF. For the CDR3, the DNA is TGTGCCAGCAGCTCTCGGACAGGGGGCGCGGGCGAAAAACTGTTTTTT.

This CDR3 is CASSHGQGGTEAFF. In DNA form, the CDR3 reads TGTGCCAGCAGCCACGGACAGGGTGGCACTGAAGCTTTCTTT. This chain connects TRBV7-2 to TRBJ1-1; 8 nucleotides agree with TRBD1. Germline V CDR1 and CDR2: SGHTA, FQGNSA. There are 14 residues in the CDR3. Unmatched junction bases numbered 6, after V lost 5 bases and J lost 4 bases. The complete variable domain, with remaining parts taken from reference TRBV7-2 and TRBJ1-1, reads GAGVSQSPSNKVTEKGKDVELRCDPISGHTALYWYRQSLGQGLEFLIYFQGNSAPDKSGLPSDRFSAERTGGSVSTLTIQRTQQEDSAVYLCASSHGQGGTEAFFGQGTRLTVV.

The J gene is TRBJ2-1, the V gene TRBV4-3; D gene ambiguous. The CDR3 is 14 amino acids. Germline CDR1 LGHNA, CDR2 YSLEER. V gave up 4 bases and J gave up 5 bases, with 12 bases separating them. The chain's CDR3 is CASSPSPLHNEQFF. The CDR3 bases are TGCGCCAGCAGCCCGAGCCCCCTCCACAATGAGCAGTTCTTC.

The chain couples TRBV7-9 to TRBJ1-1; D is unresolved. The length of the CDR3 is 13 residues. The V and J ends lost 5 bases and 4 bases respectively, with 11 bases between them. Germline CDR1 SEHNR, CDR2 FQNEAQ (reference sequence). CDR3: CASSEGEGTEAFF. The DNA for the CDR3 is TGTGCCAGCAGCGAGGGAGAGGGCACTGAAGCTTTCTTT.

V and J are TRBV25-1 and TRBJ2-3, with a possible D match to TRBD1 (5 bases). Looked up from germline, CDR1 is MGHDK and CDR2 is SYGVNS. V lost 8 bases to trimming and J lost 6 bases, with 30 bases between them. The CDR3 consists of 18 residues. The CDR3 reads CASELTTDQGHRSDTQYF. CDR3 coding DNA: TGTGCCAGCGAACTTACGACAGACCAGGGCCACCGGTCGGATACGCAGTATTTT.

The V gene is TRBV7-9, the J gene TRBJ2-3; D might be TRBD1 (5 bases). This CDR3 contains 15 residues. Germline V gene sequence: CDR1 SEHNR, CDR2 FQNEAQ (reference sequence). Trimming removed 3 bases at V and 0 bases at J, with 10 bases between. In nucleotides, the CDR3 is TGTGCCAGCAGCTTTTGGACAACTAGCACAGATACGCAGTATTTT. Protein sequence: CASSFWTTSTDTQYF.

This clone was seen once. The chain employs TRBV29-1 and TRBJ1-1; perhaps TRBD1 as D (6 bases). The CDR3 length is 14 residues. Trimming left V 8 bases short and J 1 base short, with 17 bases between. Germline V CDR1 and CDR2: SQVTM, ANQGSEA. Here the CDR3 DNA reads TGCAGCTCCGGAGGGGGGGGGAGGAACACTGAAGCTTTCTTT. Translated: CSSGGGGRNTEAFF.

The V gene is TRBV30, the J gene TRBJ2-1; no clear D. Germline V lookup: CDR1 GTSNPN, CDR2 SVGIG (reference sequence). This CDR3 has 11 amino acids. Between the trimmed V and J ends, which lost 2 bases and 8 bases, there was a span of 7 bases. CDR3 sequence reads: CAWSPGDEQFF. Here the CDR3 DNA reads TGTGCCTGGAGTCCCGGTGATGAGCAGTTCTTC.

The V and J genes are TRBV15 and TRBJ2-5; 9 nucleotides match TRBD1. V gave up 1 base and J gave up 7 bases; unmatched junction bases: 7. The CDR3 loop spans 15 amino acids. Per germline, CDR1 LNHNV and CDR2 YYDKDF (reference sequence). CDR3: CATSRVQGAPRTQYF. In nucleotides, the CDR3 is TGTGCCACCAGCAGAGTACAGGGGGCCCCGAGGACCCAGTACTTC.

The CDR3 loop reads CASSYIAFFGNQPQHF. The CDR3 bases are TGTGCCAGCAGTTATATAGCTTTCTTCGGCAATCAGCCCCAGCATTTT. This chain links TRBV28 with TRBJ1-5; the D is unclear. The CDR3 is 16 residues long. V was cut by 4 bases and J by 2 bases, with 15 bases left in between. Per the germline V gene, CDR1 is MDHEN and CDR2 is SYDVKM.

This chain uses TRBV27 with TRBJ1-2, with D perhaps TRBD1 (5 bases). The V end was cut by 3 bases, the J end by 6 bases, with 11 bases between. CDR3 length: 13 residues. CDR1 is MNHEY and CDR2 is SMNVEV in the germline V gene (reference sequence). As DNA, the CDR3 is TGTGCCAGCAGTTTGACAGTTCGTCATGGCTACACCTTC. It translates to CASSLTVRHGYTF.

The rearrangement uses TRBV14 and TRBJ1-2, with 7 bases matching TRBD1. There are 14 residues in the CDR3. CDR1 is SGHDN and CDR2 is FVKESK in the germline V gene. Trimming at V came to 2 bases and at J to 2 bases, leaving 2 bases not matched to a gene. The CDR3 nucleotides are TGTGCCAGCAGCCAAAGGGACAGAAACTATGGCTACACCTTC. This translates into CASSQRDRNYGYTF.

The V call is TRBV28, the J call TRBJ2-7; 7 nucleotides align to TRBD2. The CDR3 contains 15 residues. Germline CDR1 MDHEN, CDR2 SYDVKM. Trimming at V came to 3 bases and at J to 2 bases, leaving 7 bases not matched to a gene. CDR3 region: CASSFVGGRAYEQYF. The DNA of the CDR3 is TGTGCCAGCAGTTTCGTTGGGGGGAGGGCCTACGAGCAGTACTTC.

The CDR3 DNA is TGTGCCATCAGTGAGTCGACAGCCGGGACCGGGGAGCTGTTTTTT. The encoded protein is CAISESTAGTGELFF. The chain employs TRBV10-3 and TRBJ2-2; the D gene is possibly TRBD1 (5 bases). V was pared by 0 bases and J by 5 bases, with 10 bases between. The CDR3 has 15 residues. Germline loops: CDR1 ENHRY, CDR2 SYGVKD.